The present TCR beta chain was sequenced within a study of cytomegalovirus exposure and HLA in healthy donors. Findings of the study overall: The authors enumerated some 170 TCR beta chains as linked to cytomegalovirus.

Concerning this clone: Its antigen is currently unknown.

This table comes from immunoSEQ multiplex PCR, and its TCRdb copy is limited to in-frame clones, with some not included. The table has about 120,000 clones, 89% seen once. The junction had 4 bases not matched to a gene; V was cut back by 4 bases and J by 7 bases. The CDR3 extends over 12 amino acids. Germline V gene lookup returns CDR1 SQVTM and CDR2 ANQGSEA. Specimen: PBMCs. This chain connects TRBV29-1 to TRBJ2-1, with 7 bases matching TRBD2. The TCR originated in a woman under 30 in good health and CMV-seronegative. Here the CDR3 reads CSVVWGGNEQFF. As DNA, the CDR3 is TGCAGCGTTGTTTGGGGGGGGAATGAGCAGTTCTTC.